What follows describes a single T cell receptor beta chain. A junction end diverges from the germline sequence, so it may reflect a read error. These data are taken from a study of tumor-infiltrating lymphocytes in primary liver carcinoma. From unsorted bulk tissue weighing about 17-30 mg, DNA and RNA were co-extracted. Donors underwent surgery for histopathologically diagnosed primary liver carcinoma. Patients showed chronic HBV infection and an absence of prior treatment. Tumor regions sampled: superior, inferior, left, right poles, and centre. Germline V gives CDR1 SGDLS, CDR2 YYNGEE. This CDR3 is 16 amino acids long. cDNA specific to TCR beta was made from around 450 ng of total RNA, with a constant-region primer employed for priming. Amplification in three nested multiplex PCR rounds with slightly modified ARM-PCR gave rise to TCR beta libraries. TRBV1-TRBV30 forward primers and a C-beta reverse primer were used in the first two PCR rounds, which each ran for 10 cycles. One entry per CDR3 protein results from TCRdb running MiXCR on the multiplex PCR reads. Among 150,000 to 200,000 distinct CDR3 sequences listed, 85% were seen once.

The chain carries TRBV9 and TRBJ2-3, with TRBD2 matching over 11 bases. This clonotype was sampled from a man aged 35 to 55 with primary liver carcinoma and hepatitis B virus infection. The sequenced material came from tumor tissue from primary liver carcinoma. This CDR3 is CAISERLAGHTDTQYF. The CDR3 bases are TGTGCCATCAGCGAGAGACTAGCGGGGCACACAGATACGCAGTATTTT.